The rows below give T cell receptor beta chains drawn from one sample of a study of OX40 agonist ivuxolimab in advanced cancers. Method: immunoSEQ multiplex PCR; TCRdb's copy keeps in-frame clones and lacks some. The sample carries roughly 97,000 clones, 85% to 90% recorded once. The source material was CD4+ or CD8+ T cells sorted from blood, sampled in a trial of the OX40 agonist ivuxolimab. These receptors originate from an adult with an advanced solid tumor such as melanoma, head and neck, liver or kidney cancer. CDR3s include the opening cysteine and the closing phenylalanine or tryptophan. Each record gives: clone size, J gene, D gene, V gene, CDR3 protein, CDR3 DNA. The D gene is left open where the match is weak. The size entry is marked missing in some rows and otherwise reads once, few, many or a size class.

clone size: NA
J gene: TRBJ2-2
D gene: TRBD2
V gene: TRBV10-3
CDR3 protein: CAISDLGRGAGTGELFF
CDR3 DNA: TGTGCCATCAGTGACCTCGGGCGGGGGGCAGGCACCGGGGAGCTGTTTTTT

clone size: NA
J gene: TRBJ2-1
D gene: NA
V gene: TRBV28
CDR3 protein: CASSFAQAYNEQFF
CDR3 DNA: TGTGCCAGCAGTTTTGCACAGGCTTACAATGAGCAGTTCTTC

clone size: once
J gene: TRBJ2-7
D gene: TRBD2
V gene: TRBV7-2
CDR3 protein: CASSLPGGEQYF
CDR3 DNA: TGTGCCAGCAGCTTACCGGGGGGCGAGCAGTACTTC

clone size: NA
J gene: TRBJ1-2
D gene: NA
V gene: TRBV6-1
CDR3 protein: CASSEMTANYGYTF
CDR3 DNA: TGTGCCAGCAGTGAGATGACAGCTAACTATGGCTACACCTTC

clone size: NA
J gene: TRBJ2-3
D gene: TRBD1
V gene: TRBV6-5
CDR3 protein: CASSYQGQGADTQYF
CDR3 DNA: TGTGCCAGCAGTTACCAGGGACAGGGTGCAGATACGCAGTATTTT

clone size: NA
J gene: TRBJ2-5
D gene: TRBD1
V gene: TRBV29-1
CDR3 protein: CSAQPGQGSPGQETQYF
CDR3 DNA: TGCAGCGCCCAACCGGGACAGGGGTCCCCAGGTCAAGAGACCCAGTACTTC

clone size: NA
J gene: TRBJ2-3
D gene: NA
V gene: TRBV6-5
CDR3 protein: CASRNSGSTDTQYF
CDR3 DNA: TGTGCCAGCAGAAACTCCGGTAGCACAGATACGCAGTATTTT

clone size: once
J gene: TRBJ1-3
D gene: TRBD1
V gene: TRBV5-1
CDR3 protein: CASSKGGAGNTIYF
CDR3 DNA: TGCGCCAGCAGCAAAGGGGGCGCTGGAAACACCATATATTTT

clone size: NA
J gene: TRBJ2-5
D gene: NA
V gene: TRBV2
CDR3 protein: CASSEALHGRETQYF
CDR3 DNA: TGTGCCAGCAGTGAAGCGCTTCATGGGCGCGAGACCCAGTACTTC

clone size: NA
J gene: TRBJ2-3
D gene: TRBD2
V gene: TRBV5-4
CDR3 protein: CASSLGGPGLVLSVDTQYF
CDR3 DNA: TGTGCCAGCAGCTTGGGGGGACCGGGACTAGTTCTATCGGTAGATACGCAGTATTTT

clone size: NA
J gene: TRBJ2-2
D gene: NA
V gene: TRBV7-3
CDR3 protein: CATRWGGELFF
CDR3 DNA: TGTGCCACCCGGTGGGGCGGGGAGCTGTTTTTT

clone size: NA
J gene: TRBJ2-7
D gene: NA
V gene: TRBV6-6
CDR3 protein: CASSPSGVPYEQYF
CDR3 DNA: TGTGCCAGCAGTCCTTCAGGGGTCCCCTACGAGCAGTACTTC

clone size: NA
J gene: TRBJ1-2
D gene: NA
V gene: TRBV9
CDR3 protein: CASSAIRSSGGGYTF
CDR3 DNA: TGTGCCAGCAGCGCTATCCGTTCCTCAGGTGGGGGCTACACCTTC

clone size: NA
J gene: TRBJ2-5
D gene: TRBD2
V gene: TRBV5-1
CDR3 protein: CASSRTQAGVGQETQYF
CDR3 DNA: TGCGCCAGCAGCCGTACTCAAGCGGGGGTGGGACAAGAGACCCAGTACTTC

clone size: NA
J gene: TRBJ2-5
D gene: NA
V gene: TRBV7-9
CDR3 protein: CATGERQETQYF
CDR3 DNA: TGTGCCACCGGCGAGCGGCAAGAGACCCAGTACTTC

clone size: NA
J gene: TRBJ2-1
D gene: TRBD2
V gene: TRBV6-5
CDR3 protein: CASSRGSGANEQFF
CDR3 DNA: TGTGCCAGCAGTCGGGGTAGCGGGGCCAATGAGCAGTTCTTC

clone size: once
J gene: TRBJ2-3
D gene: NA
V gene: TRBV27
CDR3 protein: CASSSRGPNSLDTQYF
CDR3 DNA: TGTGCCAGCAGCTCCCGGGGGCCCAATAGTCTCGATACGCAGTATTTT

clone size: NA
J gene: TRBJ1-3
D gene: NA
V gene: TRBV5-6
CDR3 protein: CASSLGTAGNTIYF
CDR3 DNA: TGTGCCAGCAGCTTGGGGACAGCTGGAAACACCATATATTTT

clone size: NA
J gene: TRBJ1-1
D gene: NA
V gene: TRBV27
CDR3 protein: CASSSWRNTEAFF
CDR3 DNA: TGTGCCAGCAGCAGCTGGCGTAACACTGAAGCTTTCTTT

clone size: NA
J gene: TRBJ1-6
D gene: NA
V gene: TRBV19
CDR3 protein: CASSIGTPSPLHF
CDR3 DNA: TGTGCCAGTAGTATTGGGACACCCTCACCCCTCCACTTT

clone size: NA
J gene: TRBJ1-3
D gene: NA
V gene: TRBV27
CDR3 protein: CASSLSAGLGGNTIYF
CDR3 DNA: TGTGCCAGCAGTTTATCAGCAGGCTTGGGAGGAAACACCATATATTTT

clone size: NA
J gene: TRBJ2-3
D gene: NA
V gene: TRBV7-2
CDR3 protein: CASTVTTSTDTQYF
CDR3 DNA: TGTGCCAGCACCGTGACAACTAGCACAGATACGCAGTATTTT

clone size: NA
J gene: TRBJ1-2
D gene: TRBD1
V gene: TRBV6-6
CDR3 protein: CASSQGQGASYGYTF
CDR3 DNA: TGTGCCAGCAGTCAGGGACAGGGGGCTTCCTATGGCTACACCTTC

clone size: NA
J gene: TRBJ2-3
D gene: NA
V gene: TRBV6-1
CDR3 protein: CASSITDTQYF
CDR3 DNA: TGTGCCAGCAGTATCACAGATACGCAGTATTTT

clone size: NA
J gene: TRBJ2-2
D gene: NA
V gene: TRBV7-2
CDR3 protein: CASSTGLPNTGELFF
CDR3 DNA: TGTGCCAGCAGCACGGGACTGCCAAACACCGGGGAGCTGTTTTTT

clone size: NA
J gene: TRBJ1-6
D gene: TRBD1
V gene: TRBV19
CDR3 protein: CASATGMNSPLHF
CDR3 DNA: TGTGCCAGCGCGACAGGGATGAATTCACCCCTCCACTTT

clone size: NA
J gene: TRBJ2-1
D gene: TRBD2
V gene: TRBV4-3
CDR3 protein: CASSPYGGGEQFF
CDR3 DNA: TGCGCCAGCAGCCCCTACGGGGGGGGTGAGCAGTTCTTC

clone size: NA
J gene: TRBJ2-3
D gene: NA
V gene: TRBV9
CDR3 protein: CASSPHSGVTDTQYF
CDR3 DNA: TGTGCCAGCAGCCCCCACTCGGGGGTCACAGATACGCAGTATTTT

clone size: NA
J gene: TRBJ2-1
D gene: NA
V gene: TRBV7-2
CDR3 protein: CASSLFGWEQFF
CDR3 DNA: TGTGCCAGCAGCTTATTCGGTTGGGAGCAGTTCTTC

clone size: NA
J gene: TRBJ1-3
D gene: NA
V gene: TRBV7-2
CDR3 protein: CASSPQGSGNTIYF
CDR3 DNA: TGTGCCAGCAGCCCCCAGGGATCTGGAAACACCATATATTTT

clone size: NA
J gene: TRBJ1-1
D gene: TRBD1
V gene: TRBV6-5
CDR3 protein: CASSYSGQVNTEAFF
CDR3 DNA: TGTGCCAGCAGTTACTCGGGACAGGTGAACACTGAAGCTTTCTTT